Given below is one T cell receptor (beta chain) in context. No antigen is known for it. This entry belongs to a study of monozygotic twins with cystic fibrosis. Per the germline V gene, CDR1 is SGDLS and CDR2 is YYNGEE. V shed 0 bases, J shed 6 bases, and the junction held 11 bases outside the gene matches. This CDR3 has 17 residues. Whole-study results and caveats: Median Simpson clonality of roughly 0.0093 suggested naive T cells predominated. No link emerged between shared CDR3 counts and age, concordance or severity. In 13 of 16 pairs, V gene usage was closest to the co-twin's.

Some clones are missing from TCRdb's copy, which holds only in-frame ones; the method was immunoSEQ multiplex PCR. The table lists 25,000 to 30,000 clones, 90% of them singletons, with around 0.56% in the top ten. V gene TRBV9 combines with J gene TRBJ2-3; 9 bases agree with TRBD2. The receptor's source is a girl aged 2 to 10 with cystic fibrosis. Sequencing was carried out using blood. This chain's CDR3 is CASSVGTAGGPLDTQYF. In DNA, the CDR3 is TGTGCCAGCAGCGTAGGTACGGCGGGGGGGCCTTTGGATACGCAGTATTTT.